These 11 T cell receptor beta chains originate from one sample sequenced in a study of Tregs in tolerant kidney transplant recipients. Here immunoSEQ multiplex PCR was the method, and the copy in TCRdb shows in-frame clones only, minus some. The table shows some 240,000 clones, with about 86% occurring only once. Sequenced input: CD4+ T cells from blood. These receptors were collected from a human donor in good health.

The chain uses TRBV30 and TRBJ2-7, with 8 bases aligning to TRBD1. The germline V gene has CDR1 GTSNPN and CDR2 SVGIG (reference sequence). Losses at the gene ends were 4 bases for V and 2 bases for J; bases not matched to a gene: 16. This CDR3 contains 17 residues. CDR3 nucleotide sequence: TGTGCCTGGACCCTTCCCCGGACAGGGACGTATCCCTACGAGCAGTACTTC. Amino acids: CAWTLPRTGTYPYEQYF.

This rearrangement joins TRBV19 to TRBJ2-1; 7 nucleotides align to TRBD2. Trimming removed 7 bases from V and 4 bases from J; junction bases left unmatched: 7. This CDR3 has 14 residues. Germline loops: CDR1 LNHDA, CDR2 SQIVND (reference sequence). This CDR3 is CASTRGGGYNEQFF. CDR3 in DNA: TGTGCCAGTACTCGCGGGGGTGGGTACAATGAGCAGTTCTTC.

V usage is TRBV19 and J usage is TRBJ2-6, with 15 bases aligning to TRBD2. Germline V lookup: CDR1 LNHDA, CDR2 SQIVND (reference sequence). J was trimmed by 2 bases and V by 6 bases; bases with no gene match: 5. The CDR3 covers 18 residues. CDR3 DNA sequence: TGTGCCAGTAGGAGGACTAGCGGGAGGGCCGCTGGGGCCAACGTCCTGACTTTC. This sequence encodes CASRRTSGRAAGANVLTF.

The chain combines TRBV5-1 with TRBJ2-2; unclear D gene. The ends were cut back, 10 bases at V and 0 bases at J, with 13 bases in the middle. The CDR3 runs to 14 residues. Germline values: CDR1 SGHRS, CDR2 YFSETQ. The CDR3 region is CASRPTPNTGELFF. CDR3 bases: TGCGCCTCACGGCCTACTCCGAACACCGGGGAGCTGTTTTTT. Using reference TRBV5-1 and TRBJ2-2 for the parts outside the CDR3, the full variable domain is KAGVTQTPRYLIKTRGQQVTLSCSPISGHRSVSWYQQTPGQGLQFLFEYFSETQRNKGNFPGRFSGRQFSNSRSEMNVSTLELGDSALYLCASRPTPNTGELFFGEGSRLTVL.

This chain joins TRBV7-3 and TRBJ2-2; perhaps D is TRBD1 or TRBD2 (5 bases each). Germline-derived CDR1 and CDR2 are SGHTA and FQGTGA. This CDR3 has 16 residues. The V gene lost 2 bases and the J gene lost 1 base, with 11 bases spanning the gap. The CDR3 is CASSLGGGGNTGELFF. The CDR3, as DNA: TGTGCCAGCAGCTTAGGGGGTGGTGGGAACACCGGGGAGCTGTTTTTT.

The chain links TRBV18 to TRBJ1-1, with TRBD1 matching 7 bases. Germline CDR1 KGHSH, CDR2 LQKENI. CDR3 length: 14 amino acids. J gave up 1 base and V 6 bases, and 5 bases lay outside the gene matches. DNA for the CDR3: TGTGCCAGCTCGATTGACAGGGAGAACACTGAAGCTTTCTTT. This translates into CASSIDRENTEAFF. Looking up the rest from reference TRBV18 and TRBJ1-1 gives the full variable domain: NAGVMQNPRHLVRRRGQEARLRCSPMKGHSHVYWYRQLPEEGLKFMVYLQKENIIDESGMPKERFSAEFPKEGPSILRIQQVVRGDSAAYFCASSIDRENTEAFFGQGTRLTVV.

This chain uses TRBV9 with TRBJ2-2; D possibly corresponds to TRBD2 (6 bases). The CDR3 sequence is 16 residues long. Germline loops: CDR1 SGDLS, CDR2 YYNGEE. Trimming took 4 bases from V and 7 from J, leaving 20 bases between them. The CDR3 nucleotides read TGTGCCAGCAGCAAGGACCAGTTGGGGGGAGTCGGGGAGCTGTTTTTT. Translating gives CASSKDQLGGVGELFF.

This chain links TRBV18 with TRBJ1-2; D perhaps matches TRBD1 (6 bases). Trimming shortened V by 5 bases and J by 4 bases, and 17 bases separated the two germline ends. The CDR3 is 15 residues long. Germline V CDR1 and CDR2: KGHSH, LQKENI. The CDR3 region is CASSFDTGTTYGYTF. CDR3 in DNA: TGTGCCAGCTCATTCGATACCGGGACAACCTATGGCTACACCTTC.

This chain connects TRBV7-6 to TRBJ1-4; D is uncertain. CDR1 and CDR2 from the germline V gene are SGHVS and FNYEAQ. V was clipped by 4 bases and J by 7 bases, with 19 bases between them. This CDR3 has 16 amino acids. CDR3 loop: CASSSPGPDVPEKLFF. The CDR3 coding sequence is TGTGCCAGCAGCTCCCCTGGACCCGACGTCCCTGAAAAACTGTTTTTT. The full variable domain, in which reference TRBV7-6 and TRBJ1-4 provide the parts outside the CDR3, is GAGVSQSPRYKVTKRGQDVALRCDPISGHVSLYWYRQALGQGPEFLTYFNYEAQQDKSGLPNDRFSAERPEGSISTLTIQRTEQRDSAMYRCASSSPGPDVPEKLFFGSGTQLSVL.

V usage is TRBV20-1 and J usage is TRBJ1-5; no clear D gene. Germline CDR1 and CDR2: DFQATT and SNEGSKA (reference sequence). The V end was cut by 3 bases, the J end by 11 bases, with 11 bases between. CDR3 size: 11 residues. The CDR3 DNA reads TGCAGTGCTAGGACCTCTAGGACCCAGCATTTT. Protein product: CSARTSRTQHF.

The J gene is TRBJ2-7, the V gene TRBV9; D gene unclear. The CDR3 length is 13 residues. Per germline, CDR1 SGDLS and CDR2 YYNGEE. V lost 2 bases to trimming and J lost 5 bases, with 11 bases between them. The CDR3 sequence: CASSVQPADEQYF. DNA for the CDR3: TGTGCCAGCAGCGTCCAGCCGGCGGACGAGCAGTACTTC. Full variable domain (remainder filled in from reference TRBV9 and TRBJ2-7): DSGVTQTPKHLITATGQRVTLRCSPRSGDLSVYWYQQSLDQGLQFLIQYYNGEERAKGNILERFSAQQFPDLHSELNLSSLELGDSALYFCASSVQPADEQYFGPGTRLTVT.